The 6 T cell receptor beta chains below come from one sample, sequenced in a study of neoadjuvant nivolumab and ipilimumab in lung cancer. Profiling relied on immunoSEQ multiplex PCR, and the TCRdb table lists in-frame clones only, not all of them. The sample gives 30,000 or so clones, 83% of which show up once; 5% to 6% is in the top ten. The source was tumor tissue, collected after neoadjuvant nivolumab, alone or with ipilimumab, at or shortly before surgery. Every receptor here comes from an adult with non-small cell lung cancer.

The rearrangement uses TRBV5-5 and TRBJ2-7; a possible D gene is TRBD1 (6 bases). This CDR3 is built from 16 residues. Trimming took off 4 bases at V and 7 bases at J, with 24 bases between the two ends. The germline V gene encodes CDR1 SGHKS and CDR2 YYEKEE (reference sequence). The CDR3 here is CASSPIEGRMRGEQYF. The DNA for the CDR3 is TGTGCCAGCAGCCCCATCGAGGGCCGAATGAGGGGGGAGCAGTACTTC.

In DNA, the CDR3 is TGTGCCAGCAGTTCCCCTCTCGGGCAGTACTTC. It yields the protein CASSSPLGQYF. The chain combines TRBV25-1 with TRBJ2-7; no definite D call. The CDR3 extends over 11 amino acids. Trimming took off 5 bases at V and 9 bases at J, with 11 bases between the two ends. In germline, CDR1 is MGHDK, CDR2 SYGVNS.

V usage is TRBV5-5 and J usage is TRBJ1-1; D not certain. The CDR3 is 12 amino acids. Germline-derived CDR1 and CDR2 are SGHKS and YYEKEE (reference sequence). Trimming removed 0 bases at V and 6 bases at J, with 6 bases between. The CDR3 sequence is CASSLGVPEAFF. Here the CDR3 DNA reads TGTGCCAGCAGCTTGGGGGTCCCTGAAGCTTTCTTT.

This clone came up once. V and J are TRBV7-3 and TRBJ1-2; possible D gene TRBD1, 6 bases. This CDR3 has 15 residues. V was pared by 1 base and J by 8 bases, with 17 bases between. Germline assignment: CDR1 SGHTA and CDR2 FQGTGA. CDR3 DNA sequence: TGTGCCAGCAGCTTAATCGCACGGGGGGCCCGAGGCTACACCTTC. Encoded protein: CASSLIARGARGYTF.

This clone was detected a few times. The CDR3 sequence is CASSSTGTGGETQYF. The CDR3, as DNA: TGCGCCAGCAGCTCTACCGGGACAGGGGGAGAGACCCAGTACTTC. This rearrangement joins TRBV5-1 to TRBJ2-5, with 11 positions matching TRBD1. Germline loops: CDR1 SGHRS, CDR2 YFSETQ. The CDR3 loop spans 15 amino acids. The J segment lost 4 bases and the V segment lost 3 bases, leaving 5 bases of the junction unmatched.

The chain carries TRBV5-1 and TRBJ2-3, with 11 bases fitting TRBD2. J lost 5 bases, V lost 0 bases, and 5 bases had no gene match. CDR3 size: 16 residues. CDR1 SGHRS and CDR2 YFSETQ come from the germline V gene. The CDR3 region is CASSLVLAGDLDTQYF. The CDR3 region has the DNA TGCGCCAGCAGCTTGGTACTAGCGGGAGACTTAGATACGCAGTATTTT.